The 16 T cell receptor beta chains listed next were all sequenced from one sample in a study of T cells after yellow fever vaccination. TCRdb passed the 5' RACE reads through MiXCR, listing each CDR3 protein once. The sample yields a few hundred thousand distinct CDR3 sequences, roughly a sixth seen once. Here the sequenced sample was PBMCs, taken before the yellow fever booster vaccination. Receptors were obtained from a man aged 18 to 35 who received the YFV17D yellow fever vaccine.

This clonotype was counted a few times. The chain is built from TRBV3-2 and TRBJ2-3; the tabulated D call, TRBD1, remains unverified against the DNA. TRBV3-2 is a documented pseudogene. The length of the CDR3 is 11 residues. CDR3 sequence reads: CARGGTDTQYF. CDR3 DNA: TGTGCCAGAGGGGGCACAGATACGCAGTATTTT.

V is TRBV12-3 or TRBV12-4 and J is TRBJ2-5; no clear D gene. The CDR3 length is 11 residues. Trimming cost V 5 bases and J 5 bases, with 6 bases left between them. CDR3 sequence (DNA): TGTGCCAGCAGTAGCGATGAGACCCAGTACTTC. Translating it yields CASSSDETQYF.

This chain joins TRBV12-3 or TRBV12-4 and TRBJ2-3; D unclear. Trimming pared 3 bases from V and 0 bases from J, leaving 7 bases between. The CDR3 is made up of 14 amino acids. CDR3 region: CASSLSPSTDTQYF. CDR3 bases: TGTGCCAGCAGTTTGAGTCCTAGCACAGATACGCAGTATTTT.

The chain carries TRBV12-3 or TRBV12-4 and TRBJ1-2; the D gene is possibly TRBD1 (5 bases). V lost 0 bases and J 8 bases, leaving 16 bases between the germline ends. This CDR3 spans 15 amino acids. The CDR3 DNA reads as TGTGCCAGCAGTTTAGCTGGCCAGGGAGGGTTCGGCTACACCTTC. Translation gives CASSLAGQGGFGYTF.

J is TRBJ1-2 and V is TRBV10-3; the D is unclear. CDR3 size: 11 residues. Germline V gives CDR1 ENHRY, CDR2 SYGVKD. V was shortened by 8 bases and J by 0 bases, with 4 bases between the two germline ends. The CDR3 protein is CAILANYGYTF. The CDR3 nucleotides are TGTGCCATCTTGGCTAACTATGGCTACACCTTC.

This clonotype has more than one count but fewer than ten. The chain has TRBV20-1 and TRBJ2-1; 8 nucleotides match TRBD2. The CDR3 is 13 amino acids. J was trimmed by 10 bases and V by 3 bases; bases with no gene match: 8. Germline CDR1 is DFQATT and CDR2 is SNEGSKA (reference sequence). CDR3 DNA: TGCAGTGCTAGTTTTCTAGCGGGTTACGAGCAGTTCTTC. The encoded protein is CSASFLAGYEQFF.

The chain has TRBV5-6 and TRBJ1-2; D unclear. Per germline, CDR1 SGHDT and CDR2 YYEEEE. V lost 0 bases and J 8 bases, leaving 14 bases between the germline ends. The CDR3 totals 14 residues. The DNA for the CDR3 is TGTGCCAGCAGCTTGGACGGGCCCGGCCCGGGCTACACCTTC. Translating it yields CASSLDGPGPGYTF.

This chain uses TRBV15 with TRBJ2-7, with D uncertain. This CDR3 is 14 amino acids long. Germline V lookup: CDR1 LNHNV, CDR2 YYDKDF (reference sequence). V was trimmed by 0 bases and J by 0 bases, leaving 6 bases between them. This chain's CDR3 is CATSRESFSYEQYF. CDR3 coding DNA: TGTGCCACCAGCAGAGAGAGCTTCTCCTACGAGCAGTACTTC.

DNA of the CDR3: TGTGCCAGCAGCTTATTTCGGACAGGGTATGGCTACACCTTC. Translating it yields CASSLFRTGYGYTF. The chain links TRBV11-2 to TRBJ1-2, with 8 nucleotides matching TRBD1. The CDR3 extends over 14 amino acids. V trimming: 2 bases; J trimming: 5 bases; junction bases outside the gene matches: 4. CDR1 and CDR2 from the germline V gene are SGHAT and FQNNGV. The full variable domain, completed using reference TRBV11-2 and TRBJ1-2, is EAGVAQSPRYKIIEKRQSVAFWCNPISGHATLYWYQQILGQGPKLLIQFQNNGVVDDSQLPKDRFSAERLKGVDSTLKIQPAKLEDSAVYLCASSLFRTGYGYTFGSGTRLTVV.

This rearrangement joins TRBV4-3 to TRBJ2-1, with a possible D match to TRBD2 (7 bases). From germline, CDR1 is LGHNA and CDR2 YSLEER. The length of the CDR3 is 16 residues. V was cut by 0 bases and J by 6 bases, with 15 bases left in between. The DNA for the CDR3 is TGCGCCAGCAGCCAAGATAGGGGGAGGGGGGTCAATGAGCAGTTCTTC. Translated: CASSQDRGRGVNEQFF.

This clonotype was detected a few times. The rearrangement links TRBV6-5 to TRBJ1-3, with 8 bases identical to TRBD1. Germline CDR1 and CDR2: MNHEY and SVGAGI. With 3 bases clipped from V and 4 bases from J, the junction kept 2 bases outside the gene matches. The CDR3 has 14 amino acids. CDR3 sequence reads: CASSYQGAGNTIYF. DNA for the CDR3: TGTGCCAGCAGTTATCAGGGGGCAGGAAACACCATATATTTT.

This clonotype was detected only a few times. The rearrangement links TRBV28 to TRBJ1-5; a weak D match, TRBD1 (5 bases). This CDR3 region has 17 residues. Germline V gene lookup returns CDR1 MDHEN and CDR2 SYDVKM. The germline V and J ends were trimmed by 1 base and 1 base, with 14 bases remaining between them. The CDR3 region has the DNA TGTGCCAGCAGTTTATTGGACTCGTGGGGCAGCAATCAGCCCCAGCATTTT. The encoded protein is CASSLLDSWGSNQPQHF.

This clonotype was recorded a few times. The chain couples TRBV5-1 to TRBJ2-5; 7 positions match TRBD1. There are 14 residues in the CDR3. V shed 7 bases and J 1 base; nucleotides not matched to a gene: 7. Germline lookup yields CDR1 SGHRS and CDR2 YFSETQ. Here the CDR3 reads CASAGTVSQETQYF. The CDR3 DNA follows: TGCGCCAGCGCCGGGACAGTGTCCCAAGAGACCCAGTACTTC.

The rearrangement joins TRBV5-5 to TRBJ2-3, with a possible D match to TRBD2 (7 bases). Trimming pared 4 bases from V and 5 bases from J, leaving 20 bases between. The CDR3 has 16 residues. Germline loops: CDR1 SGHKS, CDR2 YYEKEE (reference sequence). The CDR3 DNA reads as TGTGCCAGCAGCCTCCCGGGGGGCGGGGCGATAGATACGCAGTATTTT. It yields the protein CASSLPGGGAIDTQYF.

This clonotype occurred a few times. J is TRBJ2-1 and V is TRBV20-1; 8 bases align to TRBD1. The CDR3 length is 13 residues. V lost 5 bases to trimming and J lost 6 bases; unmatched junction nucleotides: 6. The germline V gene has CDR1 DFQATT and CDR2 SNEGSKA (reference sequence). The CDR3 sequence is CSAYSTGGNEQFF. CDR3 DNA: TGCAGTGCTTATAGTACAGGGGGCAATGAGCAGTTCTTC.

The chain recombines TRBV4-1 with TRBJ2-3; 7 nucleotides agree with TRBD2. Germline V CDR1 and CDR2: MGHRA, YSYEKL. The CDR3 has 15 amino acids. V trimming: 0 bases; J trimming: 4 bases; junction bases outside the gene matches: 4. CDR3 sequence (DNA): TGCGCCAGCAGCCAAGAGGGGGGGGACGCAGATACGCAGTATTTT. Translating gives CASSQEGGDADTQYF.